The 10 T cell receptor beta chains listed next were all sequenced from one sample in a study of blood T cell repertoires in COVID-19 (dated by TCRdb to the early 2020s). The library came from the immunoSEQ multiplex PCR assay. Drawn from immuneACCESS, this table holds only the in-frame rearrangements with V and J called that TCRdb kept. Clones are partly lost; checked studies trace under half to an unresolved V gene and leave the rest unexplained. This sample lists around 260,000 clones; about 85% were detected once. The ten largest make up 13% of the sample. Sequencing was done on a sample of peripheral blood. These receptor sequences come from a human donor in a cohort sampled during active COVID-19.

The genes are TRBV5-4 and TRBJ2-5; D is possibly TRBD2 (5 bases). Trimming shortened V by 2 bases and J by 5 bases, and 7 bases separated the two germline ends. Germline-derived CDR1 and CDR2 are SGHNT and YYREEE (reference sequence). The CDR3 loop spans 12 amino acids. CDR3 bases: TGTGCCAGCAGCTTCGGGGTGGAGACCCAGTACTTC. Its translation is CASSFGVETQYF.

This chain joins TRBV15 and TRBJ1-4, with D possibly being TRBD1 (6 bases). Trimming removed 3 bases from V and 7 bases from J, with 12 bases in between. CDR3 length: 14 residues. Germline CDR1 is LNHNV and CDR2 is YYDKDF (reference sequence). Here the CDR3 DNA reads TGTGCCACCAGCAGTCACCTGGGGGCTGAAAAACTGTTTTTT. It encodes CATSSHLGAEKLFF.

The chain is built from TRBV7-7 and TRBJ2-5, with 8 bases matching TRBD2. Per germline, CDR1 SSHAT and CDR2 FNYEAQ (reference sequence). J lost 2 bases, V lost 5 bases, and 4 bases had no gene match. This CDR3 has 14 amino acids. CDR3 amino acids: CASSPTSGQETQYF. CDR3 DNA: TGTGCCAGCAGCCCCACTAGCGGACAAGAGACCCAGTACTTC.

The chain employs TRBV7-9 and TRBJ1-6; D might be TRBD1 (6 bases). The CDR3 length is 15 residues. Trimming removed 5 bases at V and 7 bases at J, with 15 bases between. Germline V CDR1 and CDR2: SEHNR, FQNEAQ (reference sequence). The CDR3 loop is CASSPTQGANSPLHF. The CDR3 DNA sequence: TGTGCCAGCAGCCCGACACAGGGCGCAAATTCACCCCTCCACTTT.

This chain joins TRBV28 and TRBJ2-1; 8 bases agree with TRBD2. Germline V gene lookup returns CDR1 MDHEN and CDR2 SYDVKM. The CDR3 covers 16 residues. V trimming: 6 bases; J trimming: 6 bases; junction bases outside the gene matches: 13. The CDR3 DNA reads as TGTGCCAGCAGCACCTCAGCGGGAGTGGTGGGCAATGAGCAGTTCTTC. This encodes CASSTSAGVVGNEQFF.

The rearrangement links TRBV9 to TRBJ2-7; D gene ambiguous. The CDR3 extends over 15 amino acids. Germline V gene sequence: CDR1 SGDLS, CDR2 YYNGEE. The V and J ends lost 1 base and 7 bases respectively, with 18 bases between them. The CDR3 loop is CASSVRSGPYWEQYF. The CDR3 coding sequence is TGTGCCAGCAGCGTAAGATCTGGGCCCTATTGGGAGCAGTACTTC.

This clone was seen a handful of times. V is TRBV5-4 and J is TRBJ2-1, with TRBD2 matching over 7 bases. With 3 bases clipped from V and 1 base from J, the junction kept 7 bases outside the gene matches. The CDR3 is 16 residues long. The germline V gene has CDR1 SGHNT and CDR2 YYREEE (reference sequence). The CDR3 here is CASSSVGGGSYNEQFF. For the CDR3, the DNA is TGTGCCAGCAGCTCCGTTGGGGGGGGGTCCTACAATGAGCAGTTCTTC.

The CDR3 DNA reads as TGTGCCAGCAGTTCCGGGACAGGGGGCGGTGAAGCTTTCTTT. As protein: CASSSGTGGGEAFF. The V and J genes are TRBV28 and TRBJ1-1; 12 bases are shared with TRBD1. The V segment lost 4 bases and the J segment 7 bases; nucleotides outside the gene matches: 4. Germline values: CDR1 MDHEN, CDR2 SYDVKM. This CDR3 region has 14 residues.

The chain links TRBV9 to TRBJ2-3; possible D gene TRBD2, 5 bases. This CDR3 has 14 residues. Germline CDR1 reads SGDLS; CDR2 reads YYNGEE. Trimming took 0 bases from V and 4 from J, leaving 9 bases between them. CDR3 DNA sequence: TGTGCCAGCAGCGTAGTTGGGAGCTCAGATACGCAGTATTTT. This translates into CASSVVGSSDTQYF.

The chain links TRBV28 to TRBJ1-6, with 7 bases fitting TRBD1. Trimming took 7 bases from V and 10 from J; bases not matched to a gene: 16. Germline V gene sequence: CDR1 MDHEN, CDR2 SYDVKM. The CDR3 spans 16 residues. CDR3 bases: TGTGCCAGCATTGCGACAGGGTCAACGGTCGGATCACCCCTCCACTTT. Translating it yields CASIATGSTVGSPLHF.